This T cell receptor beta chain was observed in a study of yellow fever vaccine responses in identical twins. Points on this clonotype: Its antigen is undetermined.

TCRdb recomputed calls from the RT-PCR reads with MiXCR, one row per CDR3 protein. This table holds about 6,000 distinct CDR3 sequences, 65% to 70% found once. Trimming took 6 bases from V and 0 from J; bases not matched to a gene: 6. Looked up from germline, CDR1 is SGHAT and CDR2 is FQNNGV. The CDR3 spans 15 residues. Whole-study findings and limits: After vaccination, twins' T cell response reportedly seemed partly convergent, partly personalized.

The J gene is TRBJ2-7, the V gene TRBV11-2; 9 bases align to TRBD1. The sample was T cells from blood (PBMCs), unsorted or a sorted subset (not recorded which), taken before or after yellow fever vaccination (not recorded which). The receptor comes from a woman aged 18-29 years who received the yellow fever vaccine. For the CDR3, the DNA is TGTGCCAGCAGGTTTGACAGGGGGAGCTCCTACGAGCAGTACTTC. This sequence encodes CASRFDRGSSYEQYF. The entire variable domain, with the rest obtained from reference TRBV11-2 and TRBJ2-7, is as follows: EAGVAQSPRYKIIEKRQSVAFWCNPISGHATLYWYQQILGQGPKLLIQFQNNGVVDDSQLPKDRFSAERLKGVDSTLKIQPAKLEDSAVYLCASRFDRGSSYEQYFGPGTRLTVT.